These 11 T cell receptor beta chains share one sample of origin, sequenced in a study of blood T cell repertoires in COVID-19 (dated by TCRdb to between 2020 and 2021). Libraries came from the immunoSEQ multiplex PCR assay. The table was pulled from immuneACCESS by TCRdb, which kept in-frame rearrangements only. Such tables lose some clones; where checked, under half of the loss comes from unresolved V genes, and the rest has no known cause. The table for this sample lists 250,000 to 300,000 clones; 70% to 90% of them were counted only once. Roughly 5% of the sample is in the top ten clones. The specimen sequenced was peripheral blood. Receptors originate from an older woman with COVID-19, enrolled during active disease.

The genes are TRBV6-5 and TRBJ1-2, with 9 bases that match TRBD1. This CDR3 has 13 residues. Germline lookup yields CDR1 MNHEY and CDR2 SVGAGI. The trim removed 6 bases at V and 9 bases at J, leaving 8 bases unmatched. As DNA, the CDR3 is TGTGCCAGCAGAATAGGGACAGGGACGAGCTACACCTTC. Translated, it gives CASRIGTGTSYTF.

The chain employs TRBV3-1 (or the pseudogene TRBV3-2) and TRBJ2-6; TRBD1 matches 9 bases. This CDR3 has 16 amino acids. The germline gives CDR1 LGHDT, CDR2 YNNKEL (reference sequence). Losses at the gene ends were 6 bases for V and 0 bases for J; bases not matched to a gene: 3. The CDR3 loop is CASRGQGFSGANVLTF. The CDR3 nucleotides read TGTGCCAGCAGGGGACAGGGCTTCTCTGGGGCCAACGTCCTGACTTTC.

This clone was observed once. The J gene is TRBJ2-5, the V gene TRBV11-2; 7 bases match TRBD1. The CDR3 covers 16 residues. Trimming took 5 bases from V and 0 from J; bases not matched to a gene: 9. Germline loops: CDR1 SGHAT, CDR2 FQNNGV. This chain's CDR3 is CASSRQGTGYQETQYF. CDR3 in DNA: TGTGCCAGCAGCCGACAGGGAACAGGGTACCAAGAGACCCAGTACTTC.

The gene calls are TRBV29-1 and TRBJ2-2; perhaps TRBD2 as D (5 bases). The V gene's germline CDR1 is SQVTM and CDR2 ANQGSEA. Trimming left V 3 bases short and J 3 bases short, with 11 bases between. This CDR3 has 14 residues. The CDR3 DNA follows: TGCAGCGTTGATGGGGAGATCGACACCGGGGAGCTGTTTTTT. This sequence encodes CSVDGEIDTGELFF.

V gene TRBV27 combines with J gene TRBJ1-4, with 11 bases that match TRBD1. Germline loops: CDR1 MNHEY, CDR2 SMNVEV (reference sequence). The CDR3 sequence is 18 residues long. The junction had 10 bases not matched to a gene; V was cut back by 4 bases and J by 3 bases. CDR3 nucleotide sequence: TGTGCCAGCAGTTATATATGGACAGGGGGCGCGGCTAATGAAAAACTGTTTTTT. This sequence encodes CASSYIWTGGAANEKLFF. Complete variable domain (other parts from reference TRBV27 and TRBJ1-4): EAQVTQNPRYLITVTGKKLTVTCSQNMNHEYMSWYRQDPGLGLRQIYYSMNVEVTDKGDVPEGYKVSRKEKRNFPLILESPSPNQTSLYFCASSYIWTGGAANEKLFFGSGTQLSVL.

The CDR3 region is CASSLGDGRATGELFF. For the CDR3, the DNA is TGTGCCAGCAGCTTGGGGGACGGGAGGGCCACCGGGGAGCTGTTTTTT. The chain has TRBV5-8 and TRBJ2-2, with 8 positions matching TRBD2. Germline-derived CDR1 and CDR2 are SGHTS and YDEGEE. The CDR3 consists of 16 residues. V dropped 0 bases and J dropped 4; count of bases not matched to a gene: 5.

The rearrangement uses TRBV6-5 and TRBJ2-4; a weak D match, TRBD1 (6 bases). Per germline, CDR1 MNHEY and CDR2 SVGAGI. The ends were cut back, 4 bases at V and 0 bases at J, with 13 bases in the middle. This CDR3 has 16 amino acids. CDR3 protein: CASSSTGSLAKNIQYF. CDR3 DNA: TGTGCCAGCAGTTCTACAGGGTCCCTAGCCAAAAACATTCAGTACTTC.

The DNA of the CDR3 is TGCAGTGCTAGTACCAGGGATTATAATTCACCCCTCCACTTT. This encodes CSASTRDYNSPLHF. The V gene is TRBV20-1, the J gene TRBJ1-6, with D possibly matching TRBD1 (5 bases). V was shortened by 3 bases and J by 4 bases, with 10 bases between the two germline ends. The CDR3 is 14 residues long. Per germline, CDR1 DFQATT and CDR2 SNEGSKA (reference sequence).

The rearrangement uses TRBV7-2 and TRBJ2-7; the match to TRBD2 covers 9 bases. CDR1 and CDR2 from the germline V gene are SGHTA and FQGNSA. This CDR3 spans 16 amino acids. J lost 9 bases, V lost 1 base, and 13 bases had no gene match. The chain's CDR3 is CASSLGASGTPLGQYF. As DNA, the CDR3 is TGTGCCAGCAGCTTAGGTGCTAGCGGGACCCCCCTTGGGCAGTACTTC.

This chain links TRBV11-2 with TRBJ1-1; D gene unclear. The CDR3 has 13 residues. Germline CDR1 reads SGHAT; CDR2 reads FQNNGV. The V end was cut by 1 base, the J end by 1 base, with 4 bases between. The DNA for the CDR3 is TGTGCCAGCAGCTTAGGGCAGAACACTGAAGCTTTCTTT. Translating gives CASSLGQNTEAFF.

The CDR3 nucleotides are TGTGCCAGCGGGCACAGGGGCCTCTATGGCTACACCTTC. Amino acids: CASGHRGLYGYTF. The gene calls are TRBV6-5 and TRBJ1-2, with 7 bases lining up with TRBD1. Germline loops: CDR1 MNHEY, CDR2 SVGAGI. V lost 8 bases, J lost 4 bases, and 7 bases stayed unmatched. The CDR3 is 13 amino acids.